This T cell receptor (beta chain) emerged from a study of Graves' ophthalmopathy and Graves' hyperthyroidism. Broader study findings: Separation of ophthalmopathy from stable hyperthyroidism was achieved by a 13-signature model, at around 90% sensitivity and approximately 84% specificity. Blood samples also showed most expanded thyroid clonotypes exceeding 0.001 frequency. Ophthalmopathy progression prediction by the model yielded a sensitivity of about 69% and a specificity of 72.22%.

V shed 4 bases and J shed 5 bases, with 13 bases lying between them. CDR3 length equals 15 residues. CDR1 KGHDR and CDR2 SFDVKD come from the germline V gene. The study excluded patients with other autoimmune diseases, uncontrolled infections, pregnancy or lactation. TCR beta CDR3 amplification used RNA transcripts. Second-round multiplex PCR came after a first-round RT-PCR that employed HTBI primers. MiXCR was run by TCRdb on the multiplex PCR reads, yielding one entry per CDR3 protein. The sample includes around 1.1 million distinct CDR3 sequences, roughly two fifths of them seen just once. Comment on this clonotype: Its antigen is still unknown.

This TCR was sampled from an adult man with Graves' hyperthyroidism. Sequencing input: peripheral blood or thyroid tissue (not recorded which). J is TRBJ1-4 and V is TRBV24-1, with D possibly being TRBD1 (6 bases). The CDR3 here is CATSDPGQLNEKLFF. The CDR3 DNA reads TGTGCCACCAGTGACCCCGGACAGCTAAATGAAAAACTGTTTTTT.